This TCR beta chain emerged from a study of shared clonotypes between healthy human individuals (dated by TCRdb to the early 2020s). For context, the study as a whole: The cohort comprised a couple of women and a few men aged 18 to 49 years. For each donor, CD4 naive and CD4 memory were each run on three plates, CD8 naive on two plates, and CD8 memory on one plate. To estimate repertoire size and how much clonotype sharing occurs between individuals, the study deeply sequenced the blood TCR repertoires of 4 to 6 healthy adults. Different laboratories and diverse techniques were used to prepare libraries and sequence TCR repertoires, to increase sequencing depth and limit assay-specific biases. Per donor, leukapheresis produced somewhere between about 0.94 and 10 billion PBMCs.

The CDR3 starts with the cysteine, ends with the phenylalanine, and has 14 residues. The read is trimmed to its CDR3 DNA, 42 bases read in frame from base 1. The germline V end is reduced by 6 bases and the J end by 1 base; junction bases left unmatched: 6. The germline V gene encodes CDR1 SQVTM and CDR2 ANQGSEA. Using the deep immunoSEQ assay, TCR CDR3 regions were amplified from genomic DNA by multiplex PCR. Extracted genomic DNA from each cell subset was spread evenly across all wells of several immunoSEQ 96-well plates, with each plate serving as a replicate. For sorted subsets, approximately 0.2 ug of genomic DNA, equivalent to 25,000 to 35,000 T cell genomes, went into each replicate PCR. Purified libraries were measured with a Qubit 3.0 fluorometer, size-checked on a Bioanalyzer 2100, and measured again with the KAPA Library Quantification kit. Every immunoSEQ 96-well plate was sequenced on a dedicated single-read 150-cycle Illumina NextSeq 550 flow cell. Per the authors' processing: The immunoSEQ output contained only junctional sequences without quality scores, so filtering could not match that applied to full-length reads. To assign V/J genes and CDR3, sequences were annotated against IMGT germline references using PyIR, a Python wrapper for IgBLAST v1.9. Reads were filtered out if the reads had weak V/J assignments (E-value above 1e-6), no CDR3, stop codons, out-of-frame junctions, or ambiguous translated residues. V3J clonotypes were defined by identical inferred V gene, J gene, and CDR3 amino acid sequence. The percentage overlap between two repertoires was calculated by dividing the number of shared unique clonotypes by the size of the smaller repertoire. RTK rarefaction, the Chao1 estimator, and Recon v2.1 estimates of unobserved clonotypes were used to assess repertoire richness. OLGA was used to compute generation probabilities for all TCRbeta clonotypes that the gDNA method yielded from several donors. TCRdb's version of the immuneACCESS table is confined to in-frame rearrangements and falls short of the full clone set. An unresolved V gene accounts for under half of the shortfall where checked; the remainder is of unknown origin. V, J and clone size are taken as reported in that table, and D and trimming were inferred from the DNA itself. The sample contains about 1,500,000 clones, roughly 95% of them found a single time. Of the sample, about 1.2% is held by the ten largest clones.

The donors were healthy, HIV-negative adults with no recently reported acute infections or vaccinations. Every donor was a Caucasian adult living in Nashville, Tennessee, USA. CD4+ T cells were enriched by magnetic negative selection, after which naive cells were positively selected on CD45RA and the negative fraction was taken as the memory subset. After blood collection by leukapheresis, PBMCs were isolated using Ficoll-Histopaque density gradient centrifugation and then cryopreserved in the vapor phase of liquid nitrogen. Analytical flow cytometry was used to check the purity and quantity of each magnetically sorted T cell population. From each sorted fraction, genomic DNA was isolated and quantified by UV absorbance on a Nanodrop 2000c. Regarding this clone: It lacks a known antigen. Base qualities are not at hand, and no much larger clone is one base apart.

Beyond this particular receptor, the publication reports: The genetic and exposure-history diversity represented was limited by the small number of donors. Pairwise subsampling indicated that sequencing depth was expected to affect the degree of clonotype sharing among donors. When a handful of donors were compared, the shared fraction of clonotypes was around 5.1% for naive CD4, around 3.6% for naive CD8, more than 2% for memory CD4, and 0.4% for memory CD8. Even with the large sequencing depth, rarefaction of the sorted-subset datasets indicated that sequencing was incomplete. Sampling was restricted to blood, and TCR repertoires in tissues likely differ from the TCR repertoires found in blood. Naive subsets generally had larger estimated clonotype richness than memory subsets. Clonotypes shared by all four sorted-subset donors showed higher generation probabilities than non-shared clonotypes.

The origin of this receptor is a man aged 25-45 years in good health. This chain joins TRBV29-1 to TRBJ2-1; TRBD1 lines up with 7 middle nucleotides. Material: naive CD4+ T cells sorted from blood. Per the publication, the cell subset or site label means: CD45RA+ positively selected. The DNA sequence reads TGCAGCGTACGAAGGGACAGATCCTACAATGAGCAGTTCTTC. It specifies CSVRRDRSYNEQFF.